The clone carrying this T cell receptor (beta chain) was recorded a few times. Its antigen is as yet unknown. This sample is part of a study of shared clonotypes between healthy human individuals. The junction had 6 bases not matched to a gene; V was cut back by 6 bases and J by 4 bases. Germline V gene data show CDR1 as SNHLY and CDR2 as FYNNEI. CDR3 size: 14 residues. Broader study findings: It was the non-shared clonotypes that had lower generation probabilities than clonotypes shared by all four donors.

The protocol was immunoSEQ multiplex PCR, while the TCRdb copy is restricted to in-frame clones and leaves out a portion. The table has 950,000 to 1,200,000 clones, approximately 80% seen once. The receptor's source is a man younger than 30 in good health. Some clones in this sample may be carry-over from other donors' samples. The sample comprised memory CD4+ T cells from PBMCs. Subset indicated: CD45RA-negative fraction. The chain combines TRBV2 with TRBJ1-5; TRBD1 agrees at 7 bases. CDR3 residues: CASSLSQGNQPQHF. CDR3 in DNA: TGTGCCAGCAGCCTATCACAGGGGAATCAGCCCCAGCATTTT.